Listed below are T cell receptor beta chains from one sample, sequenced in a study of cytomegalovirus exposure and HLA in healthy donors. The repertoire was sequenced with immunoSEQ multiplex PCR; TCRdb's copy has only in-frame clones and lacks some. Altogether more than 80,000 clones are present, approximately 96% being singletons, with the ten largest covering about 1.3%. Sequencing was performed on PBMCs. The receptors were gathered from a woman in her late teens or twenties in good health and CMV-seronegative. Both conserved end residues are part of each CDR3. Fields, in order: V gene, J gene, D gene, clone size, CDR3 DNA, CDR3 protein. The D gene is left open where the match is weak. Clone size is stated in some rows and not others, as once, few, many or a class when expanded.

TRBV28,TRBJ2-6,.,.,TGTGCCAGCAGTCAGCCGGGTCTCTCTGGGGCCAACGTCCTGACTTTC,CASSQPGLSGANVLTF
TRBV28,TRBJ2-7,TRBD2,.,TGTGCCAGCACCGGTCATTTGGCGGGAGCCTACGAGCAGTACTTC,CASTGHLAGAYEQYF
TRBV5-5,TRBJ2-1,TRBD1,once,TGTGCCAGCAGCTTTGAGGACAGGGACTACAATGAGCAGTTCTTC,CASSFEDRDYNEQFF
TRBV6-1,TRBJ1-4,.,.,TGTGCCAGCAGTGAAGTCCCGGGGTCGGAAAAACTGTTTTTT,CASSEVPGSEKLFF
TRBV18,TRBJ2-1,TRBD2,once,TGTGCCAGCTCACCAACTAGCGGGAGGGCCCCCCACAATGAGCAGTTCTTC,CASSPTSGRAPHNEQFF
TRBV30,TRBJ2-2,.,.,TGTGCCTGGAAGGGAACAGGTCCCGGGGAGCTGTTTTTT,CAWKGTGPGELFF
TRBV7-8,TRBJ1-5,.,.,TGTGCCAGCAGCTTACAGGGATATCAGCCCCAGCATTTT,CASSLQGYQPQHF
TRBV5-6,TRBJ1-2,TRBD1,once,TGTGCCAGCAGATCGACCTCCTACGTGGCAGGGACAGCTAACTATGGCTACACCTTC,CASRSTSYVAGTANYGYTF
TRBV5-6,TRBJ2-5,TRBD2,.,TGTGCCAGCAGCTTGGCGCGTAGCGGGAGGGGTCAAGAGACCCAGTACTTC,CASSLARSGRGQETQYF
TRBV9,TRBJ2-3,.,.,TGTGCCAGCAGCGTAGCCAGGGAAACAGATACGCAGTATTTT,CASSVARETDTQYF
TRBV5-8,TRBJ1-2,.,.,TGTGCCACCCCGAGACGGAGGAACTATGGCTACACCTTC,CATPRRRNYGYTF
TRBV10-1,TRBJ1-1,TRBD1,.,TGCGCCAGCCATTCCGGGACAGGGGGACCAGCTTTCTTT,CASHSGTGGPAFF
TRBV6-6,TRBJ2-1,.,once,TGTGCCAGCAGTTCGACGGAGGTAGTGTCTAATGAGCAGTTCTTC,CASSSTEVVSNEQFF
TRBV10-2,TRBJ2-5,.,once,TGCGCCAGCAGCCCTAGCGCAAACTCGGGAGAGACCCAGTACTTC,CASSPSANSGETQYF
TRBV13,TRBJ2-2,TRBD2,once,TGTGCCAGCAGCTGGGGACTAGCAGAAACGAACACCGGGGAGCTGTTTTTT,CASSWGLAETNTGELFF
TRBV27,TRBJ2-1,TRBD2,once,TGTGCCAGCAGTTCCCTAGCGGGAAGTTGGGAGGAGCAGTTCTTC,CASSSLAGSWEEQFF
TRBV29-1,TRBJ2-1,.,.,TGCAGCGTTGAAGCTGTGTACAATGAGCAGTTCTTC,CSVEAVYNEQFF
TRBV5-1,TRBJ2-7,TRBD1,.,TGCGCCAGCAGCCTAAGACAGGGGTGGTGGGAGCAGTACTTC,CASSLRQGWWEQYF
TRBV7-9,TRBJ2-1,.,.,TGTGCCAGCAGCTTAGCGGACTTAGTTGGAGTGATCTATGAGCAGTTCTTC,CASSLADLVGVIYEQFF
TRBV7-8,TRBJ2-3,TRBD1,.,TGTGCCAGCAGCCACCGGGACAGGATTACAGATACGCAGTATTTT,CASSHRDRITDTQYF
TRBV18,TRBJ1-2,.,few,TGTGCCAGCTCACCACAGGGGGACGTCTATGGCTACACCTTC,CASSPQGDVYGYTF
TRBV18,TRBJ2-1,.,.,TGTGCCAGCTCACCACCCGGCGGAATAGTCTACAATGAGCAGTTCTTC,CASSPPGGIVYNEQFF
TRBV5-1,TRBJ2-3,TRBD2,.,TGCGCCAGCAGCTTGGTGTTAGCGGGGCTCTCCACAGATACGCAGTATTTT,CASSLVLAGLSTDTQYF
TRBV18,TRBJ2-1,TRBD2,.,TGTGCCAGCTCACCACCGGGGTTAGCGGGAACCTATGAGCAGTTCTTC,CASSPPGLAGTYEQFF
TRBV15,TRBJ2-5,TRBD1,.,TGTGCCACCAGCAGGACAGGGGGCTTGCGGGAGGAGGCCCAGTACTTC,CATSRTGGLREEAQYF
TRBV7-6,TRBJ2-1,.,.,TGTGCCAGCAGCTTAGGCGGGTTGTTGACAGGACCTCCGTTCTTC,CASSLGGLLTGPPFF
TRBV15,TRBJ2-3,.,.,TGTGCCACCAGCGCCAGACCTCGAGGACAGTCCACAGATACGCAGTATTTT,CATSARPRGQSTDTQYF
TRBV7-8,TRBJ1-4,.,.,TGTGCCAGCAGCAGACGGACGGACAGAGGTGTTCGTGAAAAACTGTTTTTT,CASSRRTDRGVREKLFF
TRBV6-6,TRBJ2-1,TRBD1,.,TGTGCCAGCAGTTACATAGTTACAGGGGGGAATGAGCAGTTCTTC,CASSYIVTGGNEQFF
TRBV19,TRBJ1-4,.,.,TGTGCCAGTAGTATTCAGAGAGGTGCTAATGAAAAACTGTTTTTT,CASSIQRGANEKLFF
TRBV11-2,TRBJ1-1,.,.,TGTGCCAGCAGCTTTCTCAAGGGGCAGAGGAACACTGAAGCTTTCTTT,CASSFLKGQRNTEAFF
TRBV27,TRBJ1-2,TRBD1,.,TGTGCCAGCAAGAGTACCGGGACAGGGACTCACTATGGCTACACCTTC,CASKSTGTGTHYGYTF
TRBV5-1,TRBJ1-4,.,.,TGCGCCAGCAGCCACATGAATGAAAAACTGTTTTTT,CASSHMNEKLFF
TRBV11-2,TRBJ2-3,TRBD2,.,TGTGCCAGCAGCACTGGACTAGCACGCACAGATACGCAGTATTTT,CASSTGLARTDTQYF
TRBV15,TRBJ2-7,.,.,TGTGCCACCAGCAAAGACAGATACGAGCAGTACTTC,CATSKDRYEQYF
TRBV5-1,TRBJ2-3,TRBD1,.,TGCGCCAGCAGCTTAAGAGGGACAGGGCACCAAGGAGGGCGGTCTAGCACAGATACGCAGTATTTT,CASSLRGTGHQGGRSSTDTQYF
TRBV4-1,TRBJ2-3,TRBD2,.,TGCGCCAGCAGCTCCCCCCGGAGGACTAGCGGAGGGGCAGATACGCAGTATTTT,CASSSPRRTSGGADTQYF
TRBV19,TRBJ1-1,TRBD1,.,TGTGCCAGTAGTATAGGGGACAGAGAAGCTTTCTTT,CASSIGDREAFF
TRBV10-1,TRBJ2-1,TRBD2,once,TGCGCCAGCAGTGTTGGGACTAGCGGGAGTCTGGGGCCCTACAATGAGCAGTTCTTC,CASSVGTSGSLGPYNEQFF
TRBV27,TRBJ2-3,TRBD2,.,TGTGCCAGCAGTGGGACTAGCGGGAGTTGGGAAGATACGCAGTATTTT,CASSGTSGSWEDTQYF
TRBV9,TRBJ2-5,TRBD2,.,TGTGCCAGCAGCGTAGCCGGGGGGGAGACCCAGTACTTC,CASSVAGGETQYF
TRBV6-5,TRBJ2-7,TRBD1,.,TGTGCCAGCAGTGGGACAGCCTACGAGCAGTACTTC,CASSGTAYEQYF
TRBV7-7,TRBJ2-1,TRBD2,.,TGTGCCAGCAACCCGAGCGGGAGGCTTGGGGATGAGCAGTTCTTC,CASNPSGRLGDEQFF
TRBV7-9,TRBJ2-1,TRBD2,.,TGTGCCAGCAGCCAATTAGCGGGAGGGCGGAGTATACACAATGAGCAGTTCTTC,CASSQLAGGRSIHNEQFF
TRBV27,TRBJ2-1,.,.,TGTGCCAGCAGTTTATCGGACTTGAATGAGCAGTTCTTC,CASSLSDLNEQFF
TRBV27,TRBJ1-5,.,.,TGTGCCAGCAGTTCCCGAAAACTCGACAGGCCGTTTAATCAGCCCCAGCATTTT,CASSSRKLDRPFNQPQHF
TRBV2,TRBJ1-3,.,.,TGTGCCAGCAGTAGACAGCGCTCTGGAAACACCATATATTTT,CASSRQRSGNTIYF
TRBV7-6,TRBJ2-2,.,.,TGTGCCAGCAGCTCAAGAGTTTCCGGGGAGCTGTTTTTT,CASSSRVSGELFF